These 32 T cell receptor beta chains came from one sample sequenced in a study of early T cells in non-severe SARS-CoV-2 infection. TCRdb re-called the 5' RACE reads through MiXCR, storing one row per CDR3 protein. The sample holds tens of thousands of distinct CDR3 sequences, about 10% seen once. Material for sequencing was whole blood. The receptors were sampled from an adult who was a healthcare worker with PCR-confirmed SARS-CoV-2 infection or an uninfected control (not recorded which).

This clonotype appeared many times. The V gene is TRBV29-1, the J gene TRBJ2-1; 7 nucleotides line up with TRBD2. With 7 bases clipped from V and 10 bases from J, the junction kept 7 bases outside the gene matches. CDR1 SQVTM and CDR2 ANQGSEA come from the germline V gene. The CDR3 totals 11 residues. The CDR3 DNA reads TGCAGCGCTGAGACCGGGGGGGAGCAGTTCTTC. This gives the protein CSAETGGEQFF.

This clonotype has a count of ten or more. V is TRBV5-1 and J is TRBJ2-3; D is uncertain. The V and J ends lost 4 bases and 6 bases respectively, with 9 bases between them. CDR3 size: 12 residues. Germline V gene lookup returns CDR1 SGHRS and CDR2 YFSETQ. The CDR3 protein is CASSPGLDTQYF. CDR3 DNA: TGCGCCAGCAGCCCCGGCCTCGATACGCAGTATTTT.

The sample holds many counts of this clonotype. The V gene is TRBV6-2 or TRBV6-3, the J gene TRBJ2-7, with D unresolved. The CDR3 is 13 amino acids. The germline CDR1 and CDR2 sequences are MNHEY and SVGEGT. The V gene lost 5 bases and the J gene lost 1 base, with 9 bases spanning the gap. CDR3: CASSLHASYEQYF. CDR3 coding DNA: TGTGCCAGCAGTCTGCACGCATCCTACGAGCAGTACTTC.

In its sample, this clonotype was seen a few times. As DNA, the CDR3 is TGCGCCAGCAGCCAAGGGGACCCCGGCACAGATACGCAGTATTTT. It encodes CASSQGDPGTDTQYF. This chain joins TRBV5-1 and TRBJ2-3; possibly TRBD1 or TRBD2 for D (5 bases each). The CDR3 runs to 15 residues. Germline-derived CDR1 and CDR2 are SGHRS and YFSETQ. Trimming left V 4 bases short and J 1 base short, with 13 bases between.

This clonotype has a count of ten or more. V is TRBV7-2 and J is TRBJ1-3, with D uncertain. V lost 3 bases to trimming and J lost 5 bases, with 8 bases between them. The CDR3 totals 13 residues. Germline V lookup: CDR1 SGHTA, CDR2 FQGNSA. The CDR3 DNA sequence: TGTGCCAGCAGCTTGGACGGAAGAAACACCATATATTTT. Amino acid sequence: CASSLDGRNTIYF.

This clonotype was recorded at least ten times. The V call is TRBV27, the J call TRBJ2-2, with TRBD2 matching over 7 bases. The germline V gene encodes CDR1 MNHEY and CDR2 SMNVEV (reference sequence). Germline trimming cut 6 bases from V and 5 bases from J; bases unmatched to any gene: 0. CDR3 length: 12 amino acids. Here the CDR3 DNA reads TGTGCCAGCAGCGGGGGGACCGGGGAGCTGTTTTTT. It encodes CASSGGTGELFF.

This clonotype ranks as medium-sized. This rearrangement joins TRBV11-2 to TRBJ1-2; D is possibly TRBD1 (5 bases). Trimming shortened V by 1 base and J by 8 bases, and 5 bases separated the two germline ends. In germline, CDR1 is SGHAT, CDR2 FQNNGV. The CDR3 has 11 residues. CDR3 residues: CASSLGGGYTF. As DNA, the CDR3 is TGTGCCAGCAGCTTAGGGGGCGGCTACACCTTC.

This clonotype appeared many times. The V gene is TRBV5-1, the J gene TRBJ1-4; the match to TRBD1 covers 9 bases. V shed 4 bases and J 4 bases; nucleotides not matched to a gene: 5. The germline V gene encodes CDR1 SGHRS and CDR2 YFSETQ. This CDR3 has 15 residues. CDR3 residues: CASSGGQGYNEKLFF. CDR3 nucleotide sequence: TGCGCCAGCAGCGGGGGACAGGGCTATAATGAAAAACTGTTTTTT.

Ten or more counts support this clonotype. The V and J genes are TRBV11-1 and TRBJ2-1, with TRBD2 matching 7 bases. J gave up 1 base and V 2 bases, and 11 bases lay outside the gene matches. The germline gives CDR1 SGHAT, CDR2 FQDESV (reference sequence). The CDR3 totals 18 residues. DNA for the CDR3: TGTGCCAGCAGCTTACATCCGGGCGGGAGACTTTCCTACAATGAGCAGTTCTTC. This sequence encodes CASSLHPGGRLSYNEQFF.

The chain joins TRBV29-1 to TRBJ2-4; 7 nucleotides agree with TRBD1. With V trimmed by 7 bases and J by 7 bases, 7 bases remained unmatched. This CDR3 region has 12 residues. CDR1 and CDR2 (germline): SQVTM, ANQGSEA. The CDR3: CSARTGYNIQYF. The CDR3 nucleotides read TGCAGCGCTAGGACAGGATACAACATTCAGTACTTC. Drawing the rest from reference TRBV29-1 and TRBJ2-4, the complete variable domain is SAVISQKPSRDICQRGTSLTIQCQVDSQVTMMFWYRQQPGQSLTLIATANQGSEATYESGFVIDKFPISRPNLTFSTLTVSNMSPEDSSIYLCSARTGYNIQYFGAGTRLSVL.

This clonotype was counted between two and nine times. The V and J genes are TRBV29-1 and TRBJ2-2; a possible D gene is TRBD2 (5 bases). The CDR3 is 15 residues long. Germline V gives CDR1 SQVTM, CDR2 ANQGSEA. The V gene lost 1 base and the J gene lost 7 bases, with 16 bases spanning the gap. The CDR3 loop reads CSVEVVSGGGGELFF. As DNA, the CDR3 is TGCAGCGTTGAAGTGGTTTCAGGAGGTGGCGGGGAGCTGTTTTTT.

This clonotype was counted a few times. The CDR3 nucleotides read TGTGCCAGCACTCCCCCGGGACAGGGGAACACTGAAGCTTTCTTT. It specifies CASTPPGQGNTEAFF. This chain connects TRBV28 to TRBJ1-1, with 9 bases identical to TRBD1. V dropped 7 bases and J dropped 1; count of bases not matched to a gene: 7. This CDR3 is 15 amino acids long. The germline V gene encodes CDR1 MDHEN and CDR2 SYDVKM. Based on the CDR3 plus reference TRBV28 and TRBJ1-1, the full variable domain is DVKVTQSSRYLVKRTGEKVFLECVQDMDHENMFWYRQDPGLGLRLIYFSYDVKMKEKGDIPEGYSVSREKKERFSLILESASTNQTSMYLCASTPPGQGNTEAFFGQGTRLTVV.

This chain joins TRBV7-9 and TRBJ2-1; no clear D. Germline V lookup: CDR1 SEHNR, CDR2 FQNEAQ (reference sequence). This CDR3 has 12 amino acids. V was pared by 1 base and J by 12 bases, with 10 bases between. CDR3 amino acids: CASSLGLPGQFF. The CDR3 DNA reads TGTGCCAGCAGCTTAGGTTTGCCTGGGCAGTTCTTC.

This clonotype was recorded many times. The chain links TRBV24-1 to TRBJ1-1, with D tentatively TRBD1 (5 bases). There are 16 residues in the CDR3. Trimming removed 7 bases from V and 5 bases from J, with 22 bases in between. In germline, CDR1 is KGHDR, CDR2 SFDVKD. This CDR3 reads CATRSEGALGGTEAFF. CDR3 nucleotide sequence: TGTGCCACCAGGTCTGAAGGGGCCCTCGGAGGGACTGAAGCTTTCTTT.

In its sample, this clonotype is medium-sized. The CDR3 nucleotides are TGTGCCAGCAGCCTTAGCGGGAGCACAGATACGCAGTATTTT. It yields the protein CASSLSGSTDTQYF. The chain combines TRBV7-8 with TRBJ2-3, with 7 bases that match TRBD2. Germline loops: CDR1 SGHVS, CDR2 FQNEAQ. This CDR3 is 14 amino acids long. The ends lost 5 bases at V and 0 bases at J; junction bases unmatched: 2.

In its sample, this clonotype was seen a few times. The J gene is TRBJ2-7, the V gene TRBV27, with 7 positions matching TRBD1. The CDR3 spans 15 residues. Germline assignment: CDR1 MNHEY and CDR2 SMNVEV (reference sequence). V lost 7 bases and J lost 0; bases outside the gene matches: 9. CDR3 protein: CASTYRGDSSYEQYF. CDR3 DNA: TGTGCCAGCACTTACAGGGGCGATAGCTCCTACGAGCAGTACTTC.

As for this clonotype: A read error may explain this, as a much larger clone is one base away. The V and J genes are TRBV4-2 and TRBJ2-7; the D call may be TRBD1 or TRBD2 (6 bases each). CDR3 length: 16 amino acids. Germline CDR1 and CDR2: LGHNA and YNFKEQ. CDR3 sequence (DNA): TGTGCCAGCGGCCAAGAGGGGACAACGGGAGTCCACGAGCAGTACTTC. Its translation is CASGQEGTTGVHEQYF.

This sequence joins TRBV20-1 and TRBJ2-3, with 11 positions matching TRBD2. Trimming cost V 5 bases and J 5 bases; bases outside gene matches: 12. The CDR3 contains 16 residues. Per the germline V gene, CDR1 is DFQATT and CDR2 is SNEGSKA (reference sequence). DNA of the CDR3: TGCAGTGCTGCGCGCTATAGCGGGAGGGCCCAAGATACGCAGTATTTT. The encoded protein is CSAARYSGRAQDTQYF.

The chain recombines TRBV10-2 with TRBJ1-2, with TRBD1 identical over 7 bases. Germline CDR1 reads WSHSY; CDR2 reads SAAADI. V trimming: 10 bases; J trimming: 2 bases; junction bases outside the gene matches: 4. The CDR3 covers 12 residues. The CDR3 DNA sequence: TGCGCCACCCGACAGGGCAACTATGGCTACACCTTC. Its protein product is CATRQGNYGYTF.

This clonotype was detected a few times. The V call is TRBV18, the J call TRBJ2-7, with 7 bases matching TRBD1. The CDR3 loop spans 12 amino acids. Germline V gene lookup returns CDR1 KGHSH and CDR2 LQKENI. V shed 8 bases, J shed 2 bases, and the junction held 3 bases outside the gene matches. The CDR3 nucleotides are TGTGCCAGCGCCGGGACAGCCTACGAGCAGTACTTC. This sequence encodes CASAGTAYEQYF.

Only a few counts were recorded for this clonotype. This chain connects TRBV19 to TRBJ1-2; 7 bases are shared with TRBD1. V shed 8 bases and J 1 base; nucleotides not matched to a gene: 13. Germline values: CDR1 LNHDA, CDR2 SQIVND (reference sequence). CDR3 length: 16 amino acids. CDR3 amino acids: CASFQRQRGLNYGYTF. The CDR3, as DNA: TGTGCCAGTTTCCAACGACAAAGGGGGCTTAACTATGGCTACACCTTC.

This clonotype occurred many times. The chain carries TRBV7-6 and TRBJ2-7; no clear D. Trimming took off 7 bases at V and 5 bases at J, with 21 bases between the two ends. Germline values: CDR1 SGHVS, CDR2 FNYEAQ. The CDR3 length is 15 residues. The CDR3 DNA sequence: TGTGCCAGCACAGATCCGTGGCAAAAGGCAAACGAGCAGTACTTC. Protein sequence: CASTDPWQKANEQYF.

This clonotype was seen at least ten times. The V and J genes are TRBV5-1 and TRBJ2-3; TRBD1 matches 10 bases. This CDR3 is built from 14 residues. V gave up 2 bases and J gave up 6 bases; unmatched junction bases: 3. Germline V gene data show CDR1 as SGHRS and CDR2 as YFSETQ. This chain's CDR3 is CASSFRQGADTQYF. The CDR3 DNA reads as TGCGCCAGCAGCTTTAGACAGGGGGCCGATACGCAGTATTTT.

As concerns this clonotype: Its ends do not fully match the called genes, so a read error is possible. The chain has TRBV6-1 and TRBJ1-1; 8 bases are a match to TRBD1. This CDR3 has 14 residues. In germline, CDR1 is MNHNS, CDR2 SASEGT. The CDR3 DNA is TGTGCCAGCAGCCACCGGGACAGGAACGCTGAAGCTTTCTTT. Amino acid sequence: CASSHRDRNAEAFF.

This clonotype appeared many times. The V and J genes are TRBV20-1 and TRBJ1-2; no definite D call. The V gene lost 3 bases and the J gene lost 4 bases, with 15 bases spanning the gap. Germline CDR1 reads DFQATT; CDR2 reads SNEGSKA (reference sequence). The CDR3 extends over 14 amino acids. This CDR3 reads CSASLSYSGYGYTF. The CDR3 nucleotides read TGCAGTGCTAGTCTGAGTTATTCCGGCTATGGCTACACCTTC.

The table lists this clonotype with many counts. The chain links TRBV4-3 to TRBJ1-1; TRBD1 matches 7 bases. Trimming at V came to 4 bases and at J to 10 bases, leaving 9 bases not matched to a gene. Germline CDR1 reads LGHNA; CDR2 reads YSLEER. The CDR3 loop spans 13 amino acids. CDR3 sequence (DNA): TGCGCCAGCAGCCCTAGACAGGGCTCTCGAGCTTTCTTT. The encoded protein is CASSPRQGSRAFF.

This chain links TRBV30 with TRBJ2-2; D is unclear. The CDR3 runs to 13 residues. Germline V gene sequence: CDR1 GTSNPN, CDR2 SVGIG (reference sequence). V was shortened by 3 bases and J by 2 bases, with 7 bases between the two germline ends. The CDR3 sequence: CAWSVVNTGELFF. The DNA of the CDR3 is TGTGCCTGGAGCGTAGTTAACACCGGGGAGCTGTTTTTT.

This clonotype occurred many times. The rearrangement joins TRBV18 to TRBJ1-3, with D hard to call. The CDR3 totals 15 residues. Germline-derived CDR1 and CDR2 are KGHSH and LQKENI. V was pared by 1 base and J by 2 bases, with 9 bases between. CDR3 sequence (DNA): TGTGCCAGCTCACCACTTGAAATAGCTGGAAACACCATATATTTT. This gives the protein CASSPLEIAGNTIYF.

Comments on this clonotype: Possible read error: a much larger clone is one base away. The V and J genes are TRBV9 and TRBJ2-5; TRBD2 agrees at 9 bases. This CDR3 is built from 15 residues. Trimming removed 4 bases from V and 2 bases from J; junction bases left unmatched: 6. The V gene's germline CDR1 is SGDLS and CDR2 YYNGEE. The CDR3 spells CASSPGLAIQETQYF. CDR3 nucleotide sequence: TGTGCCAGCAGCCCCGGACTAGCGATACAAGAGACCCAGTACTTC. The full variable domain, completed using reference TRBV9 and TRBJ2-5, is DSGVTQTPKHLITATGQRVTLRCSPRSGDLSVYWYQQSLDQGLQFLIQYYNGEERAKGNILERFSAQQFPDLHSELNLSSLELGDSALYFCASSPGLAIQETQYFGPGTRLLVL.

The rearrangement links TRBV7-8 to TRBJ2-7; possibly TRBD1 for D (6 bases). From germline, CDR1 is SGHVS and CDR2 FQNEAQ. The CDR3 is 12 amino acids. Trimming shortened V by 3 bases and J by 7 bases, and 10 bases separated the two germline ends. The CDR3 DNA sequence: TGTGCCAGCAGCTTCGACAGGAGGGAGCAGTACTTC. As protein: CASSFDRREQYF.

This clonotype was seen at least ten times. The chain recombines TRBV18 with TRBJ2-1; D may correspond to TRBD1 or TRBD2 (5 bases each). The CDR3 consists of 15 residues. V shed 1 base and J shed 7 bases, with 14 bases lying between them. The germline V gene has CDR1 KGHSH and CDR2 LQKENI. For the CDR3, the DNA is TGTGCCAGCTCACCACAGATGCAGGGAGCAAATGAGCAGTTCTTC. This gives the protein CASSPQMQGANEQFF.

The chain recombines TRBV20-1 with TRBJ1-1; D remains ambiguous. Germline CDR1 is DFQATT and CDR2 is SNEGSKA (reference sequence). The germline V and J ends were trimmed by 3 bases and 5 bases, with 7 bases remaining between them. There are 11 residues in the CDR3. The CDR3 sequence is CSASTDTEAFF. DNA for the CDR3: TGCAGTGCTAGTACGGATACTGAAGCTTTCTTT.